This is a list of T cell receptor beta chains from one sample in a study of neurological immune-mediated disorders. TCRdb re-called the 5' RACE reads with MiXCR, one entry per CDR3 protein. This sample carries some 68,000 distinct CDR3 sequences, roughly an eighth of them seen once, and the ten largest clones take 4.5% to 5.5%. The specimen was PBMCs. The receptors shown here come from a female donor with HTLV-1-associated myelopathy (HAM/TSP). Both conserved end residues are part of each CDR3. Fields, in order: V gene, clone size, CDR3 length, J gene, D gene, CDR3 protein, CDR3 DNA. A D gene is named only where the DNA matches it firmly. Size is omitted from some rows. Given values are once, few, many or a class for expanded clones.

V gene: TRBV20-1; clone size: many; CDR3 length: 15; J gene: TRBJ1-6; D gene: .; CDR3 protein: CSASTGTPYNSPLHF; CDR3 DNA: TGCAGTGCTAGTACTGGGACCCCCTATAATTCACCCCTCCACTTT
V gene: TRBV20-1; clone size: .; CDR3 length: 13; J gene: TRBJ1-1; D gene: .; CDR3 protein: CSAKQDLYTEAFF; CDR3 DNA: TGCAGTGCTAAACAGGATCTGTACACTGAAGCTTTCTTT
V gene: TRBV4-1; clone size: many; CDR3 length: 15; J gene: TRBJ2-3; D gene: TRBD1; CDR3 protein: CASSPVTGGADTQYF; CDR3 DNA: TGCGCCAGCAGCCCCGTGACAGGGGGAGCAGATACGCAGTATTTT
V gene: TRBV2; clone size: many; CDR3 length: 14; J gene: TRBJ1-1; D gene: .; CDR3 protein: CASRPRGSNTEAFF; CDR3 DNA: TGTGCCAGCAGACCCAGGGGTTCGAACACTGAAGCTTTCTTT
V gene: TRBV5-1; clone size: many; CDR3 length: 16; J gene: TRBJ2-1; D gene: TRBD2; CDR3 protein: CASSLAGLADYNEQFF; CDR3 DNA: TGCGCCAGCAGCTTGGCGGGTCTAGCGGATTACAATGAGCAGTTCTTC
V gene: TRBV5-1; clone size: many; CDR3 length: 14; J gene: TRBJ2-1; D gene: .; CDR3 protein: CASSISTSYNEQFF; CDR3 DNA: TGCGCCAGCAGCATTAGTACGTCCTACAATGAGCAGTTCTTC
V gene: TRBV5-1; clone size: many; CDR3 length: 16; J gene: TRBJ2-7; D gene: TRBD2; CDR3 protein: CASSLVTSGGSYEQYF; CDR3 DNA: TGCGCCAGCAGCTTGGTGACTAGCGGGGGGTCCTACGAGCAGTACTTC
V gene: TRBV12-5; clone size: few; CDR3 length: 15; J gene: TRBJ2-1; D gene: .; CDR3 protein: CASGSGLNGLNEQFF; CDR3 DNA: TGTGCTAGTGGTTCGGGACTCAACGGCCTCAATGAGCAGTTCTTC
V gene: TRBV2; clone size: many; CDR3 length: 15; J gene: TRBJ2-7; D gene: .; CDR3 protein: CASSLAGSETYEQYF; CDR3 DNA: TGTGCCAGCAGTTTGGCAGGGTCGGAAACCTACGAGCAGTACTTC
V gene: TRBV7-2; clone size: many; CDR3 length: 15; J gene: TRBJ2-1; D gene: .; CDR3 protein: CASSLGPGNYNEQFF; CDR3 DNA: TGTGCCAGCAGCTTAGGTCCAGGGAACTACAATGAGCAGTTCTTC
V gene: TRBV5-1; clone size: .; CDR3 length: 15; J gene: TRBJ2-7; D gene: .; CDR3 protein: CASSSRDSVSYEQYF; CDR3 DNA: TGCGCCAGCAGCTCCCGGGACTCCGTCTCCTACGAGCAGTACTTC
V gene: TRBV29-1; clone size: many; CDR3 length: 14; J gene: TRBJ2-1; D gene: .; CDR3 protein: CSVVGTRSYNEQFF; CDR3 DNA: TGCAGCGTTGTGGGGACACGCTCCTACAATGAGCAGTTCTTC
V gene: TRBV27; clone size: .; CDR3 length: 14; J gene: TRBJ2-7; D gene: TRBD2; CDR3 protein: CASSLKRETYEQYF; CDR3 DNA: TGTGCCAGCAGTCTGAAGCGGGAAACCTACGAGCAGTACTTC
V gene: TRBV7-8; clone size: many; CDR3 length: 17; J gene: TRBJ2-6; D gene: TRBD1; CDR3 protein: CASSSGQGISGANVLTF; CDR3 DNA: TGTGCCAGCAGCTCCGGACAGGGGATATCTGGGGCCAACGTCCTGACTTTC
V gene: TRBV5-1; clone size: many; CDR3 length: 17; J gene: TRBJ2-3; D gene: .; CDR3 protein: CASSLRPRLESADTQYF; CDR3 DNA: TGCGCCAGCAGCCTACGACCCCGACTAGAGTCCGCAGATACGCAGTATTTT
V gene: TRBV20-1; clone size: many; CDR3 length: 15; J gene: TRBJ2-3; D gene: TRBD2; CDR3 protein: CSARDGLAGEYTQYF; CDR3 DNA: TGCAGTGCTAGAGACGGACTAGCGGGGGAGTATACGCAGTATTTT
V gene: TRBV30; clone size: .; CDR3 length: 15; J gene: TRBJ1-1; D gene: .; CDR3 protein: CAWRGTILMNTEAFF; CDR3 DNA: TGTGCCTGGAGGGGGACAATCCTAATGAACACTGAAGCTTTCTTT
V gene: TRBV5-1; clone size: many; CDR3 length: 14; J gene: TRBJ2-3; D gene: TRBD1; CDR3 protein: CASRGQGATDTQYF; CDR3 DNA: TGCGCCAGCCGAGGACAGGGGGCTACAGATACGCAGTATTTT
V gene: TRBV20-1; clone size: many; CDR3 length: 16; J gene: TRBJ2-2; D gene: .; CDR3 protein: CSARDRRGAGTGELFF; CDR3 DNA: TGCAGTGCTAGAGATCGTCGCGGGGCTGGGACCGGGGAGCTGTTTTTT
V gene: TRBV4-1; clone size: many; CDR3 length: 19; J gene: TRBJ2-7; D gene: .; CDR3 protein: CASSQDFRRVSPGGLEQYF; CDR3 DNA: TGCGCCAGCAGCCAAGATTTTAGGAGGGTCAGCCCAGGCGGGCTCGAGCAGTACTTC
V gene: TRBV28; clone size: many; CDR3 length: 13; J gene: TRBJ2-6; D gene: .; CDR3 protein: CASIGGGANVLTF; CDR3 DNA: TGTGCCAGCATCGGTGGTGGGGCCAACGTCCTGACTTTC
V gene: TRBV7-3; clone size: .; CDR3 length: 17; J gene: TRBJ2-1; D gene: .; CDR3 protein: CASSWAGTGGAYNEQFF; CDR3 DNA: TGTGCCAGCAGCTGGGCGGGGACGGGGGGCGCCTACAATGAGCAGTTCTTC
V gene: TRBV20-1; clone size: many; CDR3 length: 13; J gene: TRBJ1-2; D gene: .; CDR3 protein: CSARGGRNYGYTF; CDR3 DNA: TGCAGTGCTAGGGGTGGTCGTAACTATGGCTACACCTTC
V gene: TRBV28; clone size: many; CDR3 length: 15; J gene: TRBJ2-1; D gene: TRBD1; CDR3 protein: CASSSLRDRGGEQFF; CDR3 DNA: TGTGCCAGCAGTTCCCTCCGGGACAGGGGTGGTGAGCAGTTCTTC
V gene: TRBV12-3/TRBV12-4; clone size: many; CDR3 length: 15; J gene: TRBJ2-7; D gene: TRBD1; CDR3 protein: CASSGPGQGAYEQYF; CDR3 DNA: TGTGCCAGCAGTGGACCGGGACAGGGGGCCTACGAGCAGTACTTC
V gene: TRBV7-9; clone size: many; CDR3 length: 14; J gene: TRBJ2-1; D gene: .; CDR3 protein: CASSLATPRDEQFF; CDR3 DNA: TGTGCCAGCAGCTTAGCGACCCCAAGGGATGAGCAGTTCTTC